The 27 T cell receptor beta chains in this list originate from one sample, sequenced in a study of blood T cell repertoires in COVID-19. Data came from immunoSEQ multiplex PCR; TCRdb stores just in-frame clones and leaves some out. Among 200,000 to 250,000 clones listed, around 90% were seen once. Sequences were obtained from PBMCs or T cells enriched from blood (not recorded which). The receptors here all came from a woman in her twenties or thirties who had recovered from COVID-19.

V usage is TRBV2 and J usage is TRBJ2-7; perhaps TRBD1 as D (5 bases). Germline V gene data show CDR1 as SNHLY and CDR2 as FYNNEI. This CDR3 comprises 14 residues. V shed 3 bases and J shed 3 bases, with 12 bases lying between them. CDR3 residues: CASSETPGNYEQYF. In DNA, the CDR3 is TGTGCCAGCAGTGAGACTCCAGGGAACTACGAGCAGTACTTC.

This clone was picked up a small number of times. The chain uses TRBV5-1 and TRBJ1-5; 7 bases match TRBD1. The CDR3 totals 15 residues. Germline assignment: CDR1 SGHRS and CDR2 YFSETQ. The V segment lost 4 bases and the J segment 2 bases; nucleotides outside the gene matches: 6. CDR3 protein: CASSSTGAGNQPQHF. CDR3 coding DNA: TGCGCCAGCAGCAGTACAGGGGCGGGCAATCAGCCCCAGCATTTT.

A single count supports this clone. The chain combines TRBV5-1 with TRBJ1-2; D gene uncertain. This CDR3 contains 15 residues. Trimming took off 0 bases at V and 4 bases at J, with 13 bases between the two ends. Germline CDR1 SGHRS, CDR2 YFSETQ. The CDR3 is CASSLAPQRSYGYTF. CDR3 nucleotides: TGCGCCAGCAGCTTGGCCCCGCAGCGCAGCTATGGCTACACCTTC. Looking up the rest from reference TRBV5-1 and TRBJ1-2 gives the full variable domain: KAGVTQTPRYLIKTRGQQVTLSCSPISGHRSVSWYQQTPGQGLQFLFEYFSETQRNKGNFPGRFSGRQFSNSRSEMNVSTLELGDSALYLCASSLAPQRSYGYTFGSGTRLTVV.

The V and J genes are TRBV29-1 and TRBJ2-7; D not resolved. The CDR3 runs to 12 residues. V lost 4 bases to trimming and J lost 0 bases, with 7 bases between them. Looked up from germline, CDR1 is SQVTM and CDR2 is ANQGSEA. The CDR3 protein is CSVVAVSYEQYF. The CDR3 DNA is TGCAGCGTTGTTGCGGTCTCCTACGAGCAGTACTTC.

The chain is built from TRBV18 and TRBJ2-3; 10 nucleotides align to TRBD1. CDR1 is KGHSH and CDR2 is LQKENI in the germline V gene. The CDR3 is made up of 15 amino acids. J gave up 5 bases and V 3 bases, and 5 bases lay outside the gene matches. CDR3 bases: TGTGCCAGCTCACCGGGACAGGGGAGTAGAGATACGCAGTATTTT. Residues: CASSPGQGSRDTQYF.

The chain carries TRBV10-3 and TRBJ2-6; maybe TRBD2 (6 bases). Germline CDR1 and CDR2: ENHRY and SYGVKD. This CDR3 is 15 amino acids long. Trimming removed 4 bases from V and 4 bases from J, with 11 bases in between. The CDR3, as DNA: TGTGCCATCAGTGTAGGAGGGTTGGGGGCCAACGTCCTGACTTTC. It is translated as CAISVGGLGANVLTF.

The chain couples TRBV4-2 to TRBJ1-2; D perhaps matches TRBD1 (6 bases). The CDR3 totals 14 residues. From germline, CDR1 is LGHNA and CDR2 YNFKEQ. Between the trimmed V and J ends, which lost 1 base and 11 bases, there was a span of 17 bases. For the CDR3, the DNA is TGTGCCAGCAGCCAAGCGTTGGCAGGGGCGATTTACACCTTC. Amino acid sequence: CASSQALAGAIYTF.

The chain carries TRBV7-2 and TRBJ2-5, with 7 bases identical to TRBD2. CDR1 is SGHTA and CDR2 is FQGNSA in the germline V gene. V shed 2 bases, J shed 4 bases, and the junction held 4 bases outside the gene matches. This CDR3 is 14 amino acids long. The CDR3 protein is CASSLRTRGETQYF. DNA for the CDR3: TGTGCCAGCAGCTTACGGACTAGGGGAGAGACCCAGTACTTC.

The gene calls are TRBV18 and TRBJ2-3; possible D gene TRBD2, 6 bases. The length of the CDR3 is 14 residues. Per the germline V gene, CDR1 is KGHSH and CDR2 is LQKENI. Trimming pared 1 base from V and 1 base from J, leaving 6 bases between. The CDR3 is CASSPRGGTDTQYF. CDR3 sequence (DNA): TGTGCCAGCTCACCACGGGGGGGCACAGATACGCAGTATTTT.

The CDR3 protein is CASSRSGVNQPQHF. CDR3 sequence (DNA): TGTGCCAGCAGCCGATCAGGGGTCAATCAGCCCCAGCATTTT. This rearrangement joins TRBV6-5 to TRBJ1-5, with D perhaps matching TRBD1 (6 bases). With 6 bases removed from V and 3 bases from J, the gap between germline ends came to 12 bases. Germline V lookup: CDR1 MNHEY, CDR2 SVGAGI. CDR3 length: 14 residues.

This sequence joins TRBV7-3 and TRBJ2-2; 7 bases line up with TRBD1. V was clipped by 5 bases and J by 0 bases; unmatched bases: 12. CDR1 is SGHTA, CDR2 FQGTGA, per germline. The CDR3 has 18 residues. The CDR3 reads CASSGGQARKTNTGELFF. Here the CDR3 DNA reads TGTGCCAGCAGCGGAGGACAGGCACGGAAGACGAACACCGGGGAGCTGTTTTTT.

The sample holds a few counts of this clone. V and J are TRBV4-3 and TRBJ2-7; 10 bases are shared with TRBD2. Germline values: CDR1 LGHNA, CDR2 YSLEER. CDR3 length: 18 amino acids. The V gene end was trimmed by 3 bases and the J gene end by 0 bases; junction bases not matched to a gene: 11. The CDR3 here is CASSQDAIAGGSSYEQYF. The CDR3 DNA reads TGCGCCAGCAGCCAGGATGCAATAGCGGGGGGATCCTCCTACGAGCAGTACTTC.

The V gene is TRBV24-1, the J gene TRBJ2-2; no definite D call. Germline V lookup: CDR1 KGHDR, CDR2 SFDVKD. The CDR3 has 15 amino acids. Trimming removed 3 bases from V and 1 base from J, with 8 bases in between. CDR3 sequence: CATSDSLKNTGELFF. The DNA for the CDR3 is TGTGCCACCAGTGATAGTCTAAAGAACACCGGGGAGCTGTTTTTT.

This sequence joins TRBV5-4 and TRBJ1-4; 7 bases fit TRBD1. Germline V gene data show CDR1 as SGHNT and CDR2 as YYREEE (reference sequence). V lost 3 bases and J lost 1; bases outside the gene matches: 9. There are 17 residues in the CDR3. CDR3 DNA sequence: TGTGCCAGCAGCTCATACAGGGGTTGGGGAACTAATGAAAAACTGTTTTTT. This encodes CASSSYRGWGTNEKLFF.

The chain couples TRBV25-1 to TRBJ2-5; 8 nucleotides match TRBD1. The CDR3 consists of 13 residues. The germline CDR1 and CDR2 sequences are MGHDK and SYGVNS. V trimming: 7 bases; J trimming: 6 bases; junction bases outside the gene matches: 7. This CDR3 reads CASNDRGNKTQYF. In DNA form, the CDR3 reads TGTGCCAGCAATGACAGGGGTAATAAGACCCAGTACTTC.

V and J are TRBV5-1 and TRBJ2-5; TRBD2 agrees at 8 bases. Germline-derived CDR1 and CDR2 are SGHRS and YFSETQ. V shed 4 bases, J shed 5 bases, and the junction held 7 bases outside the gene matches. CDR3 length equals 14 residues. The CDR3 loop reads CASSGTSRGETQYF. In DNA, the CDR3 is TGCGCCAGCAGCGGGACTAGTAGGGGGGAGACCCAGTACTTC.

V gene TRBV7-8 combines with J gene TRBJ2-5; 9 bases are shared with TRBD1. The CDR3 length is 15 residues. V dropped 3 bases and J dropped 4; count of bases not matched to a gene: 6. Looked up from germline, CDR1 is SGHVS and CDR2 is FQNEAQ. This CDR3 reads CASSLDRGMGETQYF. DNA for the CDR3: TGTGCCAGCAGCTTGGACAGGGGAATGGGAGAGACCCAGTACTTC.

This chain links TRBV7-3 with TRBJ2-2; perhaps TRBD1 as D (5 bases). The V end lost 5 bases, the J end lost 8 bases, and 21 bases lay between the germline ends. CDR3 size: 16 residues. CDR1 is SGHTA, CDR2 FQGTGA, per germline. The CDR3 DNA sequence: TGTGCCAGCAGCAACAGACCTTTAGGGTCAGGGGGGGAGCTGTTTTTT. Its protein product is CASSNRPLGSGGELFF.

The chain carries TRBV5-1 and TRBJ2-1; 13 bases are a match to TRBD2. This CDR3 comprises 15 residues. Per germline, CDR1 SGHRS and CDR2 YFSETQ. The trim removed 2 bases at V and 7 bases at J, leaving 3 bases unmatched. The CDR3 DNA reads TGCGCCAGCAGCTTACTAGCGGGGGGGCGGAATGAGCAGTTCTTC. It specifies CASSLLAGGRNEQFF.

The J gene is TRBJ2-1, the V gene TRBV6-5, with a possible D match to TRBD2 (5 bases). The CDR3 runs to 16 residues. V lost 0 bases and J 0 bases, leaving 9 bases between the germline ends. CDR1 and CDR2 from the germline V gene are MNHEY and SVGAGI. The CDR3 coding sequence is TGTGCCAGCAGTTACTCGACGGGGAGCTCCTACAATGAGCAGTTCTTC. It is translated as CASSYSTGSSYNEQFF.

The chain is built from TRBV4-3 and TRBJ2-2; 12 bases align to TRBD2. CDR3 size: 15 residues. The junction had 5 bases not matched to a gene; V was cut back by 8 bases and J by 4 bases. Germline CDR1 LGHNA, CDR2 YSLEER. The CDR3 reads CASSLTSGSTGELFF. As DNA, the CDR3 is TGCGCCAGCTCTCTGACTAGCGGGAGCACCGGGGAGCTGTTTTTT.

Worth noting for this clone: Other DNA sequences in this specimen translate into the identical CDR3. V gene TRBV18 combines with J gene TRBJ1-2, with D perhaps TRBD1 (5 bases). Trimming took 0 bases from V and 3 from J, leaving 11 bases between them. This CDR3 spans 15 amino acids. Germline CDR1 KGHSH, CDR2 LQKENI. CDR3: CASSPPLTGDYGYTF. The CDR3, as DNA: TGTGCCAGCTCACCACCCTTGACGGGGGACTATGGCTACACCTTC.

This clone occurred once. This chain uses TRBV2 with TRBJ2-7; tentatively, D is TRBD2 (6 bases). The V gene lost 6 bases and the J gene lost 3 bases, with 15 bases spanning the gap. Germline lookup yields CDR1 SNHLY and CDR2 FYNNEI. CDR3 length: 14 amino acids. CDR3 in DNA: TGTGCCAGCAGCGTTCCAGGCGGGGTCTACGAGCAGTACTTC. Its translation: CASSVPGGVYEQYF.

This sequence joins TRBV12-3 or TRBV12-4 and TRBJ1-1; 7 bases line up with TRBD1. The trim removed 5 bases at V and 5 bases at J, leaving 5 bases unmatched. This CDR3 has 13 amino acids. CDR3 region: CASSPNRGTEAFF. Here the CDR3 DNA reads TGTGCCAGCAGTCCAAACAGGGGAACTGAAGCTTTCTTT.

The genes are TRBV7-2 and TRBJ2-1; 8 bases fit TRBD1. CDR1 SGHTA and CDR2 FQGNSA come from the germline V gene. The J segment lost 2 bases and the V segment lost 5 bases, leaving 8 bases of the junction unmatched. The CDR3 extends over 16 amino acids. The CDR3: CASSTRQGNTYNEQFF. The CDR3, as DNA: TGTGCCAGCAGCACACGACAGGGGAACACCTACAATGAGCAGTTCTTC. Together with reference TRBV7-2 and TRBJ2-1, the CDR3 gives the full variable domain: GAGVSQSPSNKVTEKGKDVELRCDPISGHTALYWYRQSLGQGLEFLIYFQGNSAPDKSGLPSDRFSAERTGGSVSTLTIQRTQQEDSAVYLCASSTRQGNTYNEQFFGPGTRLTVL.

V and J are TRBV28 and TRBJ1-3, with D hard to call. Trimming took 5 bases from V and 2 from J, leaving 13 bases between them. The germline V gene encodes CDR1 MDHEN and CDR2 SYDVKM. This CDR3 comprises 15 residues. In DNA, the CDR3 is TGTGCCAGCAGTCTCCCGGGAACTGCTGGAAACACCATATATTTT. Translated: CASSLPGTAGNTIYF.

This sequence joins TRBV2 and TRBJ2-4; 12 bases are shared with TRBD2. CDR1 is SNHLY and CDR2 is FYNNEI in the germline V gene. The CDR3 consists of 17 residues. V shed 4 bases and J 0 bases; nucleotides not matched to a gene: 4. Written as DNA, the CDR3 is TGTGCCAGCAGTGCCCTAGCGGGGGGGACAGCCAAAAACATTCAGTACTTC. It codes for CASSALAGGTAKNIQYF.